The T cell receptor (beta chain) described here comes from a study of brain T cells in children with intractable seizures. Concerning this clone: Its antigen is as yet unknown.

Sequencing was limited to surgery cases with top T cell transcript signatures in brain tissue. Before surgery, patients took at least one anti-epileptic drug. In germline, CDR1 is MNHEY, CDR2 SVGAGI. This CDR3 is 13 amino acids long. The ends were cut back, 4 bases at V and 4 bases at J, with 10 bases in the middle. Study-level findings and limits: Clones missing pre-surgery may reflect undersampling of that blood sample.

Some clones are missing from TCRdb's copy, which holds only in-frame ones; the method was immunoSEQ multiplex PCR. Of roughly 80,000 clones in the sample, 91% were seen once. The gene calls are TRBV6-5 and TRBJ1-2; D ambiguous. The specimen comprised peripheral blood, sampled at surgery. The clonotype was recovered from a girl aged 2-9 years with Rasmussen encephalitis and intractable seizures. CDR3 coding DNA: TGTGCCAGCAGTTTTACGGAACTCTATGGCTACACCTTC. This encodes CASSFTELYGYTF.